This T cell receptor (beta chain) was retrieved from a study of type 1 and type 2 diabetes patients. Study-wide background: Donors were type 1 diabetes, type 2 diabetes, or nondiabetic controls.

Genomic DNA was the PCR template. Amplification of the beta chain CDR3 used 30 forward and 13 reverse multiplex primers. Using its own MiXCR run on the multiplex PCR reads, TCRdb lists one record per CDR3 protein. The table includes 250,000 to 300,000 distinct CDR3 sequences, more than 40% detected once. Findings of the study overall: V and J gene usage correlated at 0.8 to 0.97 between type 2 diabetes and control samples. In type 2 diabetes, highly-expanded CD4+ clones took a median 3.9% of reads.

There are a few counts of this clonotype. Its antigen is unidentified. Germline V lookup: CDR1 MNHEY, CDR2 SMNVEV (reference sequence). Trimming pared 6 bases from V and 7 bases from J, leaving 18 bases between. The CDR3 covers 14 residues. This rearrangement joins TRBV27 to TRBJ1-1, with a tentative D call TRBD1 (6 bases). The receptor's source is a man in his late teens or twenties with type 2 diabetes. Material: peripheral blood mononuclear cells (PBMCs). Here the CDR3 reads CASSAVGGSGEAFF. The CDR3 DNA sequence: TGTGCCAGCAGCGCTGTAGGGGGGTCGGGTGAAGCTTTCTTT.